This T cell receptor beta chain was identified during a study of blood T cell repertoires in COVID-19. Overall study context: The analysed material was cDNA or gDNA that came from T cells, B-cell-depleted T cells, or PBMCs.

The ends lost 2 bases at V and 0 bases at J; junction bases unmatched: 8. Germline-derived CDR1 and CDR2 are KGHDR and SFDVKD. The CDR3 contains 18 residues. The study recruited people aged roughly 18 to 95 years across 20 to 30 US areas. Participant-given clinical history determined each cohort assignment. Methods used by the authors: The authors estimated nucleated cell counts from reference gene primer amplification. Clones were read by immunoSEQ multiplex PCR, and TCRdb kept only the in-frame ones, dropping some. From that table come the V and J calls and clone size; the DNA was used to work out D and trimming. The table records approximately 400,000 clones, approximately 93% of them present only once.

The J gene is TRBJ2-1, the V gene TRBV24-1; 8 bases fit TRBD2. This clonotype originated in a woman aged 40 to 50 who had been exposed to COVID-19. Input material: PBMCs or T cells enriched from blood (not recorded which). The CDR3 sequence: CATSDSGESGSSYNEQFF. For the CDR3, the DNA is TGTGCCACCAGTGATTCCGGGGAGAGCGGGAGCTCCTACAATGAGCAGTTCTTC.